This T cell receptor (beta chain) was profiled in a study of cytomegalovirus exposure and HLA in healthy donors. The CDR3 length is 14 residues. V was pared by 11 bases and J by 0 bases, with 15 bases between. CDR1 and CDR2 (germline): LNHDA, SQIVND (reference sequence). Whole-study results and caveats: An analysis was carried out later, and it reportedly showed fewer N-insertions in an Asian-associated ancestry cluster than the approximately 700-donor mean. The authors later found HLA-associated TCR beta chains more clonally expanded than equally common others.

Concerning this clone itself: Antigen: not known.

PCR employed 60 Vbeta and 13 Jbeta primers. Repertoires were generated with immunoSEQ multiplex PCR, while TCRdb's copy carries only in-frame clones and drops some. The sample lists around 230,000 clones, roughly 85% occurring once. The sequence was obtained from a girl aged 2 to 9 in good health and CMV-seronegative. The chain links TRBV19 to TRBJ2-3, with D possibly being TRBD2 (6 bases). Source material: PBMCs. In DNA form, the CDR3 reads TGTGCCTGCAGAACCGGGACTAGCACAGATACGCAGTATTTT. It yields the protein CACRTGTSTDTQYF.